Listed below are T cell receptor beta chains from one sample, sequenced in a study of identical twins. One entry per CDR3 protein results from TCRdb running MiXCR on the 5' RACE reads. The table includes about 450,000 distinct CDR3 sequences, approximately 17% detected once. What was sequenced was naive T cells sorted from blood. The receptors here all came from a man over 45 in good health. Each CDR3 is given with its conserved first and last residue. Each record gives: J gene, D gene, clone size, V gene, CDR3 DNA, CDR3 protein. The D gene is left open where the match is weak. Size is omitted from some rows. Given values are once, few, many or a class for expanded clones.

j_call: TRBJ2-4
d_call: -
clone_size: -
v_call: TRBV30
cdr3_nt: TGTGCCTGGTCTGTTCAGATGGGGAACATTCAGTACTTC
cdr3_aa: CAWSVQMGNIQYF

j_call: TRBJ2-7
d_call: TRBD1
clone_size: -
v_call: TRBV29-1
cdr3_nt: TGCAGCGTTGAAAGGGACAGGGGGCAACAAGAGCAGTACTTC
cdr3_aa: CSVERDRGQQEQYF

j_call: TRBJ2-7
d_call: -
clone_size: many
v_call: TRBV3-1
cdr3_nt: TGTGCCAGCAGCCATGGAGGGACCTACGAGCAGTACTTC
cdr3_aa: CASSHGGTYEQYF

j_call: TRBJ2-1
d_call: -
clone_size: many
v_call: TRBV6-1
cdr3_nt: TGTGCCAGCAGTCAGTTAGGGACGGGCTCGGCGGTAGAGCAGTTCTTC
cdr3_aa: CASSQLGTGSAVEQFF

j_call: TRBJ1-5
d_call: -
clone_size: -
v_call: TRBV4-1
cdr3_nt: TGCGCCAGCAGCCAAGTTGACGCAGACAATCAGCCCCAGCATTTT
cdr3_aa: CASSQVDADNQPQHF

j_call: TRBJ1-2
d_call: TRBD1
clone_size: -
v_call: TRBV10-3
cdr3_nt: TGTGCCATCAGTGCAGGACAGGGGGACAATTATGGCTACACCTTC
cdr3_aa: CAISAGQGDNYGYTF

j_call: TRBJ2-5
d_call: -
clone_size: few
v_call: TRBV12-3/TRBV12-4
cdr3_nt: TGTGCCAGCAGTCCAACTTGGCGGGAGACCCAGTACTTC
cdr3_aa: CASSPTWRETQYF

j_call: TRBJ2-7
d_call: -
clone_size: few
v_call: TRBV4-1
cdr3_nt: TGCGCCAGCAGCCAAGAGTATTCAGGCTATGCCTACGAGCAGTACTTC
cdr3_aa: CASSQEYSGYAYEQYF

j_call: TRBJ2-1
d_call: -
clone_size: -
v_call: TRBV19
cdr3_nt: TGTGCCAGTAGTATAGATTCTAGTATCGATGAGCAGTTCTTC
cdr3_aa: CASSIDSSIDEQFF

j_call: TRBJ2-1
d_call: -
clone_size: -
v_call: TRBV10-1
cdr3_nt: TGCGCCAGCAGTGAGTCCGGAGGGGGGAGCTCCTACAATGAGCAGTTCTTC
cdr3_aa: CASSESGGGSSYNEQFF

j_call: TRBJ2-7
d_call: -
clone_size: many
v_call: TRBV20-1
cdr3_nt: TGCAGTGCTAGAGATCCCGGGGAGAGCTCCTACGAGCAGTACTTC
cdr3_aa: CSARDPGESSYEQYF

j_call: TRBJ2-7
d_call: -
clone_size: few
v_call: TRBV29-1
cdr3_nt: TGCAGCGTTTGGGGAGACTCCTACGAGCAGTACTTC
cdr3_aa: CSVWGDSYEQYF

j_call: TRBJ2-4
d_call: -
clone_size: -
v_call: TRBV2
cdr3_nt: TGTGCCAGCAGTGCCACGATGCCTCTACTAGGGGCCCAAGCCAAAAACATTCAGTACTTC
cdr3_aa: CASSATMPLLGAQAKNIQYF

j_call: TRBJ2-7
d_call: TRBD2
clone_size: -
v_call: TRBV5-5
cdr3_nt: TGTGCCAGCAGCTTAAGGGCGGGAGGAGCCTACGAGCAGTACTTC
cdr3_aa: CASSLRAGGAYEQYF

j_call: TRBJ2-2
d_call: -
clone_size: -
v_call: TRBV6-2/TRBV6-3
cdr3_nt: TGTGCCAGCAGTTCCCAGCACACCGGGGAGCTGTTTTTT
cdr3_aa: CASSSQHTGELFF

j_call: TRBJ1-6
d_call: TRBD1
clone_size: -
v_call: TRBV4-1
cdr3_nt: TGCGCCAGCAGCCAAACCCTAGTGGCAGGGGGAGATTCACCCCTCCACTTT
cdr3_aa: CASSQTLVAGGDSPLHF

j_call: TRBJ2-1
d_call: TRBD1
clone_size: -
v_call: TRBV13
cdr3_nt: TGTGCCAGCAGCCCAGGGGGTCCATCTAGGAGCTCCTACAATGAGCAGTTCTTC
cdr3_aa: CASSPGGPSRSSYNEQFF

j_call: TRBJ2-2
d_call: -
clone_size: -
v_call: TRBV9
cdr3_nt: TGTGCCAGCAGCGTAGAAGGAACCGGGGAGCTGTTTTTT
cdr3_aa: CASSVEGTGELFF

j_call: TRBJ2-3
d_call: -
clone_size: many
v_call: TRBV5-1
cdr3_nt: TGCGCCAGCAGCTACGGACTTGACACAGATACGCAGTATTTT
cdr3_aa: CASSYGLDTDTQYF

j_call: TRBJ2-7
d_call: -
clone_size: many
v_call: TRBV11-2
cdr3_nt: TGTGCCAGCGCTAGCGACTCCTACGAGCAGTACTTC
cdr3_aa: CASASDSYEQYF

j_call: TRBJ2-7
d_call: -
clone_size: many
v_call: TRBV12-3/TRBV12-4
cdr3_nt: TGTGCCAGCTCCCGAGCGGGTCCCTCCTACGAGCAGTACTTC
cdr3_aa: CASSRAGPSYEQYF

j_call: TRBJ2-2
d_call: -
clone_size: -
v_call: TRBV6-2/TRBV6-3
cdr3_nt: TGTGCCACCTCGGACAGCCTCACCGGGGAGCTGTTTTTT
cdr3_aa: CATSDSLTGELFF

j_call: TRBJ1-2
d_call: -
clone_size: -
v_call: TRBV6-1
cdr3_nt: TGTGCCAGCAGTAGCCAGAATTTGGTCCGAGGCTACACCTTC
cdr3_aa: CASSSQNLVRGYTF

j_call: TRBJ2-2
d_call: -
clone_size: few
v_call: TRBV20-1
cdr3_nt: TGCAGTGCTAGAGATTGGACCGGGGAGCTGTTTTTT
cdr3_aa: CSARDWTGELFF

j_call: TRBJ2-3
d_call: -
clone_size: many
v_call: TRBV7-2
cdr3_nt: TGTGCCAGCAGCTTATCTCTACAACGCACAGATACGCAGTATTTT
cdr3_aa: CASSLSLQRTDTQYF

j_call: TRBJ1-2
d_call: TRBD1
clone_size: many
v_call: TRBV5-1
cdr3_nt: TGCGCCAGCAGCTTGGAGAGGGGACAGGGAGGCTACACCTTC
cdr3_aa: CASSLERGQGGYTF

j_call: TRBJ2-5
d_call: -
clone_size: -
v_call: TRBV2
cdr3_nt: TGTGCCAGCATTCGCGGCCCAAGGGAGACCCAGTACTTC
cdr3_aa: CASIRGPRETQYF

j_call: TRBJ2-1
d_call: TRBD2
clone_size: few
v_call: TRBV11-2
cdr3_nt: TGTGCCAGCAGCCCCTTACCGGGACTAGCGGGAGAGGGAAATGAGCAGTTCTTC
cdr3_aa: CASSPLPGLAGEGNEQFF

j_call: TRBJ2-3
d_call: -
clone_size: -
v_call: TRBV29-1
cdr3_nt: TGCAGCGTTGAACCACAGATTAGCACAGATACGCAGTATTTT
cdr3_aa: CSVEPQISTDTQYF

j_call: TRBJ1-2
d_call: -
clone_size: few
v_call: TRBV5-1
cdr3_nt: TGCGCCAGCAAAATCAATACAGGCAGCCGTGGCTACACCTTC
cdr3_aa: CASKINTGSRGYTF

j_call: TRBJ2-1
d_call: -
clone_size: -
v_call: TRBV28
cdr3_nt: TGTGCCAGCAGTTTAGGAGCGGACACGAGCTCCTACAATGAGCAGTTCTTC
cdr3_aa: CASSLGADTSSYNEQFF

j_call: TRBJ2-7
d_call: TRBD2
clone_size: few
v_call: TRBV7-9
cdr3_nt: TGTGCCAGCAGCTTATTTCGCCTAGCGGGGGTCTACGAGCAGTACTTC
cdr3_aa: CASSLFRLAGVYEQYF

j_call: TRBJ1-5
d_call: -
clone_size: -
v_call: TRBV18
cdr3_nt: TGTGCCAGCTCCCCTGACAGGAGGACCAATCAGCCCCAGCATTTT
cdr3_aa: CASSPDRRTNQPQHF

j_call: TRBJ2-4
d_call: -
clone_size: -
v_call: TRBV14
cdr3_nt: TGTGCCAGCAGCCAGTTCGGTAGGAACATTCAGTACTTC
cdr3_aa: CASSQFGRNIQYF

j_call: TRBJ2-6
d_call: -
clone_size: few
v_call: TRBV7-6
cdr3_nt: TGTGCCAGCAGCTTAGAGTCGTGGGGCTCTGGGGCCAACGTCCTGACTTTC
cdr3_aa: CASSLESWGSGANVLTF

j_call: TRBJ2-5
d_call: -
clone_size: many
v_call: TRBV27
cdr3_nt: TGTGCCAGCACCCCCAATGGGGCAGAGACCCAGTACTTC
cdr3_aa: CASTPNGAETQYF

j_call: TRBJ1-2
d_call: TRBD1
clone_size: few
v_call: TRBV27
cdr3_nt: TGTGCCAGCAACCTACCGACAGGGGAGAACGCCTATGGCTACACCTTC
cdr3_aa: CASNLPTGENAYGYTF

j_call: TRBJ1-5
d_call: TRBD1
clone_size: few
v_call: TRBV4-3
cdr3_nt: TGCGCCAGCAGCAGTGACAGGGGTCAGCCCCAGCATTTT
cdr3_aa: CASSSDRGQPQHF

j_call: TRBJ2-4
d_call: -
clone_size: -
v_call: TRBV5-6
cdr3_nt: TGTGCCAGCAGCCCACAGGGGAGGGCAAACATTCAGTACTTC
cdr3_aa: CASSPQGRANIQYF

j_call: TRBJ2-1
d_call: TRBD2
clone_size: few
v_call: TRBV7-2
cdr3_nt: TGTGCCAGCAGCGAAGCGGGGGGCCGATTCAATGAGCAGTTCTTC
cdr3_aa: CASSEAGGRFNEQFF

j_call: TRBJ1-1
d_call: -
clone_size: many
v_call: TRBV27
cdr3_nt: TGTGCCAGCAGCACTCGGGGGATTATAACTGAAGCTTTCTTT
cdr3_aa: CASSTRGIITEAFF

j_call: TRBJ2-7
d_call: TRBD1
clone_size: -
v_call: TRBV7-2
cdr3_nt: TGTGCCAGCATTCCCCAGACCGGGACAGGGAGAATTTACGAGCAGTACTTC
cdr3_aa: CASIPQTGTGRIYEQYF

j_call: TRBJ2-1
d_call: TRBD2
clone_size: -
v_call: TRBV12-3/TRBV12-4
cdr3_nt: TGTGCCAGCAGTTTTAGCGGGGGGGCTGATGAGCAGTTCTTC
cdr3_aa: CASSFSGGADEQFF

j_call: TRBJ2-5
d_call: -
clone_size: -
v_call: TRBV20-1
cdr3_nt: TGCAGTGCTAGAGATCGCGCCCAAGAGACCCAGTACTTC
cdr3_aa: CSARDRAQETQYF

j_call: TRBJ1-5
d_call: TRBD1
clone_size: many
v_call: TRBV12-3/TRBV12-4
cdr3_nt: TGTGCCAGCAGCCAGACAGGGAGCCTTCTTTCGGAACAGCCCCAGCATTTT
cdr3_aa: CASSQTGSLLSEQPQHF

j_call: TRBJ1-6
d_call: -
clone_size: many
v_call: TRBV20-1
cdr3_nt: TGCAGTGCTAGAGATCGGGGAGGGAGGTTGGCCCTCCACTTT
cdr3_aa: CSARDRGGRLALHF

j_call: TRBJ2-1
d_call: TRBD2
clone_size: many
v_call: TRBV18
cdr3_nt: TGTGCCAGCTCACCACCGTATACGCTAGCGGGAAGCAATGAGCAGTTCTTC
cdr3_aa: CASSPPYTLAGSNEQFF

j_call: TRBJ2-1
d_call: TRBD2
clone_size: -
v_call: TRBV9
cdr3_nt: TGTGCCAGCAGCGTTCAAACCGCGGGACTAGGGGGGCAGGACGAGCAGTTCTTC
cdr3_aa: CASSVQTAGLGGQDEQFF

j_call: TRBJ2-7
d_call: -
clone_size: many
v_call: TRBV20-1
cdr3_nt: TGCAGTGCCATCCCCCCTCAGGGGAACTACGAGCAGTACTTC
cdr3_aa: CSAIPPQGNYEQYF

j_call: TRBJ2-3
d_call: -
clone_size: few
v_call: TRBV12-3/TRBV12-4
cdr3_nt: TGTGCCAGCAGTTTCTCATCAGGAAGGGGCTTAACAGATACGCAGTATTTT
cdr3_aa: CASSFSSGRGLTDTQYF

j_call: TRBJ2-1
d_call: -
clone_size: -
v_call: TRBV11-2
cdr3_nt: TGTGCCAGCAGCAGACATAACAATGAGCAGTTCTTC
cdr3_aa: CASSRHNNEQFF

j_call: TRBJ2-2
d_call: -
clone_size: many
v_call: TRBV5-1
cdr3_nt: TGCGCCAGCAGATCGACCACCACGAACACCGGGGAGCTGTTTTTT
cdr3_aa: CASRSTTTNTGELFF

j_call: TRBJ2-7
d_call: -
clone_size: -
v_call: TRBV9
cdr3_nt: TGTGCCAGCAGCCCTTGGATGGAGGTTCCTACCTACGAGCAGTACTTC
cdr3_aa: CASSPWMEVPTYEQYF

j_call: TRBJ1-6
d_call: TRBD1
clone_size: few
v_call: TRBV2
cdr3_nt: TGTGCCAGCAAGCAGGGGGCGGTGGATTCACCCCTCCACTTT
cdr3_aa: CASKQGAVDSPLHF